The clone carrying this T cell receptor beta chain was found many times. What it recognizes is unknown. The data are from a study of T cells in Graves' hyperthyroidism and ophthalmopathy. TCR beta CDR3 regions were amplified from RNA transcripts. The TCR CDR3 first-round RT-PCR relied on the HTBI primer set. MiXCR, run by TCRdb on the multiplex PCR reads, gives a single entry per CDR3 protein. The sample shows under 700,000 distinct CDR3 sequences, over 15% of them seen only once. V was trimmed by 8 bases and J by 2 bases, leaving 25 bases between them. The germline CDR1 and CDR2 sequences are MNHNS and SASEGT. CDR3 length: 17 amino acids. Findings and limits, study-wide: The blood repertoire included most of the expanded thyroid clonotypes above 0.001.

The sequencing sample was made of blood. The receptor comes from a woman between 18 and 29 years old with Graves' hyperthyroidism. V is TRBV6-1 and J is TRBJ2-7; the D call may be TRBD1 or TRBD2 (6 bases each). In DNA, the CDR3 is TGTGCCAGCCGTGGCGTGGGGGGCCGAACCCCAACCTACGAGCAGTACTTC. Encoded protein: CASRGVGGRTPTYEQYF.